This T cell receptor beta chain was sequenced for a study of blood T cell repertoires in COVID-19. The age range of participants was about 18 to 95 years, with residence in some 25 US areas. The study counted Cohort 3 donors as recovered given two negative PCRs, clearance, or symptom resolution. Generated by immunoSEQ multiplex PCR, the TCRdb table keeps only in-frame clones and is missing some. Seen here are roughly 250,000 clones, around 90% observed once, and the top ten hold 2.5% to 3%. The ends were cut back, 7 bases at V and 3 bases at J, with 13 bases in the middle. CDR3 length: 14 amino acids. In germline, CDR1 is MDHEN, CDR2 SYDVKM.

The chain employs TRBV28 and TRBJ1-3; D is perhaps TRBD1 (6 bases). The sequenced sample consisted of PBMCs or T cells enriched from blood (not recorded which). This TCR was sampled from a woman in her forties or fifties who had recovered from COVID-19. CDR3 sequence reads: CASIQTGLGNTIYF. DNA of the CDR3: TGTGCCAGCATCCAGACAGGACTTGGAAACACCATATATTTT. The entire variable domain, with the rest obtained from reference TRBV28 and TRBJ1-3, is as follows: DVKVTQSSRYLVKRTGEKVFLECVQDMDHENMFWYRQDPGLGLRLIYFSYDVKMKEKGDIPEGYSVSREKKERFSLILESASTNQTSMYLCASIQTGLGNTIYFGEGSWLTVV.